The 5 T cell receptor beta chains in this list originate from one sample, sequenced in a study of T cell repertoires in cytomegalovirus infection. The antigens of these receptors remain unknown. In TCRdb, the reads were re-called with MiXCR into one record per CDR3 protein. The sample has roughly 500,000 distinct CDR3 sequences, roughly 34% seen once. The input for sequencing was cultured PBMCs, taken from culture after CMV antigen stimulation. Source of these receptors: a human donor in good health (CMV status not recorded). Some clones in this sample may be carry-over from other donors' samples.

This rearrangement joins TRBV7-2 to TRBJ2-7; 10 bases match TRBD2. Germline CDR1 reads SGHTA; CDR2 reads FQGNSA. The CDR3 runs to 18 residues. Unmatched junction bases numbered 11, after V lost 1 base and J lost 2 bases. The CDR3, as DNA: TGTGCCAGCAGCTTAGATTGGCGGACTAGCGGCTGGCCCTACGAGCAGTACTTC. Translated: CASSLDWRTSGWPYEQYF.

This clonotype was seen many times. The chain is built from TRBV11-3 and TRBJ1-1, with D hard to call. The V end lost 5 bases, the J end lost 3 bases, and 22 bases lay between the germline ends. Germline values: CDR1 SGHNT, CDR2 YENEEA. This CDR3 has 17 residues. The CDR3 sequence: CASSLWHGDSLDTEAFF. In DNA form, the CDR3 reads TGTGCCAGCAGCCTTTGGCATGGCGATTCTCTGGACACTGAAGCTTTCTTT.

The V gene is TRBV7-9, the J gene TRBJ2-3; 8 nucleotides line up with TRBD1. This CDR3 spans 15 amino acids. With V trimmed by 5 bases and J by 0 bases, 4 bases remained unmatched. From germline, CDR1 is SEHNR and CDR2 FQNEAQ (reference sequence). CDR3 coding DNA: TGTGCCAGCAGCCCGGACAGGGCTAGCACAGATACGCAGTATTTT. This encodes CASSPDRASTDTQYF.

Only a few counts were recorded for this clonotype. The rearrangement links TRBV5-1 to TRBJ2-5; possibly TRBD1 for D (6 bases). Germline loops: CDR1 SGHRS, CDR2 YFSETQ. The CDR3 extends over 14 amino acids. V lost 4 bases and J 2 bases, leaving 12 bases between the germline ends. The CDR3 DNA follows: TGCGCCAGCAGCACAGGGACACTACAAGAGACCCAGTACTTC. This codes for CASSTGTLQETQYF.

This clonotype was seen many times. This sequence joins TRBV5-4 and TRBJ2-5; 12 bases line up with TRBD2. Trimming cost V 4 bases and J 4 bases; bases outside gene matches: 5. Germline lookup yields CDR1 SGHNT and CDR2 YYREEE (reference sequence). The length of the CDR3 is 15 residues. Here the CDR3 reads CASSQPGLAGETQYF. The CDR3 bases are TGTGCCAGCAGCCAGCCGGGACTAGCGGGAGAGACCCAGTACTTC.